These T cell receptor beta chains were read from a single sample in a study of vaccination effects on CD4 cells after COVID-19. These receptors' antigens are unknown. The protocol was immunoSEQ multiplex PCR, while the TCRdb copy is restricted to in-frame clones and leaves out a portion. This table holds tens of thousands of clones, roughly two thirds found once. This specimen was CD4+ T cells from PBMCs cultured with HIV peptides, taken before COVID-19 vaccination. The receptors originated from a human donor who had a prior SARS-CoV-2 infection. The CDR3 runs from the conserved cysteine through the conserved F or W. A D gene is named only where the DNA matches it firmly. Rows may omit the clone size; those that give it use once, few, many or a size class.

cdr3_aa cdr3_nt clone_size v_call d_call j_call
CATSDYSGSYQETQYF TGTGCCACCAGTGATTATAGCGGGAGTTACCAAGAGACCCAGTACTTC - TRBV24-1 TRBD2 TRBJ2-5
CASSFGTGDVRVGETQYF TGTGCCAGCAGCTTCGGAACAGGGGACGTGCGGGTCGGAGAGACCCAGTACTTC - TRBV7-6 TRBD1 TRBJ2-5
CASSLMDRGLGYTF TGTGCCAGTAGTCTAATGGACAGGGGGCTTGGCTACACCTTC - TRBV19 TRBD1 TRBJ1-2
CASSKRETYEQYF TGTGCCAGCAGTAAGAGGGAAACCTACGAGCAGTACTTC - TRBV6-2/TRBV6-3 - TRBJ2-7
CASSAYPTGGGEQFF TGTGCCAGCAGCGCTTACCCGACAGGGGGAGGTGAGCAGTTCTTC - TRBV9 TRBD1 TRBJ2-1
CASRPGTFTQYF TGTGCCAGCAGGCCCGGGACATTTACGCAGTACTTC - TRBV2 - TRBJ2-7
CASSLLPRRLAGVHYEQYF TGTGCCAGCAGCTTACTCCCTCGAAGACTAGCGGGAGTCCACTACGAGCAGTACTTC - TRBV11-2 TRBD2 TRBJ2-7
CASSHRGGLAGNEQFF TGCGCCAGCAGCCACCGAGGGGGGCTAGCGGGAAATGAGCAGTTCTTC - TRBV4-1 TRBD2 TRBJ2-1
CASSLWGGKAPNEAFF TGTGCCAGCAGCCTATGGGGTGGGAAGGCCCCAAATGAAGCTTTCTTT - TRBV28 - TRBJ1-1
CASRDDSYNQPQHF TGTGCCAGCAGGGATGATTCCTATAATCAGCCCCAGCATTTT once TRBV6-6 - TRBJ1-5
CASSLVYGGGDEQYF TGTGCCAGCAGCTTAGTCTACGGGGGGGGAGACGAGCAGTACTTC few TRBV7-2 TRBD2 TRBJ2-7
CASSLGNSYEQYF TGTGCCAGCAGTTTAGGGAATTCCTACGAGCAGTACTTC few TRBV6-6 - TRBJ2-7
CASRKASASTDTQYF TGTGCCAGCAGAAAGGCTAGCGCCAGCACAGATACGCAGTATTTT - TRBV5-4 - TRBJ2-3
CASSPQTVTEAFF TGTGCCAGCAGCCCCCAGACAGTTACTGAAGCTTTCTTT - TRBV14 - TRBJ1-1
CASSPEGVSDGAHYGYTF TGTGCCAGCAGCCCAGAGGGGGTATCGGACGGGGCCCACTATGGCTACACCTTC - TRBV7-2 - TRBJ1-2
CAWSPKTGVVEKLFF TGTGCCTGGAGTCCAAAGACAGGGGTTGTGGAAAAACTGTTTTTT - TRBV30 TRBD1 TRBJ1-4
CASSFETEGEQYF TGTGCCAGCTCGTTTGAGACAGAGGGCGAGCAGTACTTC - TRBV12-3/TRBV12-4 - TRBJ2-7
CASSTGEMSTEAFF TGTGCCAGCAGCACAGGGGAAATGAGCACTGAAGCTTTCTTT - TRBV5-8 TRBD1 TRBJ1-1
CASSRGRDSPSQYF TGTGCCAGCAGCCGCGGACGGGACAGCCCGTCCCAGTACTTC - TRBV11-3 TRBD1 TRBJ2-5
CASSQGFRTDTQYF TGTGCCAGCAGCCAAGGTTTCCGCACAGATACGCAGTATTTT - TRBV14 - TRBJ2-3
CASSPGQSNSPLHF TGTGCCAGCAGCCCCGGACAGTCTAATTCACCCCTCCACTTT - TRBV5-6 - TRBJ1-6
CASSVRQKTEAFF TGTGCCAGCAGCGTACGACAGAAAACTGAAGCTTTCTTT - TRBV7-2 - TRBJ1-1
CASSLYTSASNEQFF TGTGCCAGCAGCTTATATACTAGTGCGTCCAATGAGCAGTTCTTC - TRBV7-2 - TRBJ2-1
CASSIGIFRGGGPIGNEQFF TGTGCCAGTAGTATAGGGATTTTTCGTGGGGGAGGGCCGATTGGCAATGAGCAGTTCTTC - TRBV19 TRBD2 TRBJ2-1
CAWRRVRLPYGYTF TGTGCCTGGAGACGAGTGAGACTACCCTATGGCTACACCTTC - TRBV30 - TRBJ1-2
CASSQDTRDSREQYF TGTGCCAGCAGCCAAGATACCAGAGACTCCCGGGAGCAGTACTTC few TRBV4-2 - TRBJ2-7
CASSVGQAGEPGELFF TGTGCCAGCAGCGTAGGTCAAGCGGGAGAACCCGGGGAGCTGTTTTTT - TRBV9 TRBD2 TRBJ2-2
CASIGRQEGNTEAFF TGTGCCAGCATAGGTCGACAGGAAGGGAACACTGAAGCTTTCTTT few TRBV6-6 - TRBJ1-1
CASSKPTSGGVKTQYF TGTGCCAGCAGTAAGCCTACTAGCGGGGGGGTAAAGACCCAGTACTTC - TRBV6-6 TRBD2 TRBJ2-5
CASSPGQADNEQFF TGTGCCAGCAGTCCCGGACAGGCAGACAATGAGCAGTTCTTC - TRBV27 TRBD1 TRBJ2-1
CASSQDLQPNQPQHF TGTGCCAGCAGCCAAGATCTCCAACCCAATCAGCCCCAGCATTTT - TRBV3-1/TRBV3-2 - TRBJ1-5
CASSQGRARPLSYGYTF TGTGCCAGCAGCCAAGGGAGGGCGCGCCCTCTAAGCTATGGCTACACCTTC - TRBV4-2 - TRBJ1-2
CASSLEGQETQYF TGTGCCAGCAGCTTGGAGGGGCAAGAGACCCAGTACTTC - TRBV5-4 - TRBJ2-5
CASSKGTSGIRGQFF TGTGCCAGCAGCAAAGGGACTAGCGGGATACGAGGGCAGTTCTTC - TRBV7-2 TRBD2 TRBJ2-1
CASSRGGGTDTQYF TGCGCCAGCAGCCGCGGGGGGGGCACAGATACGCAGTATTTT - TRBV5-1 TRBD2 TRBJ2-3
CATSGGRPSGYTF TGTGCCACCAGCGGGGGCCGACCCAGTGGCTACACCTTC - TRBV15 - TRBJ1-2
CASSLVVNTEAFF TGCGCCAGCAGCTTGGTGGTGAACACTGAAGCTTTCTTT few TRBV5-1 - TRBJ1-1
CASSLEGLAGSYEQYF TGTGCCAGCAGCTTAGAGGGACTAGCGGGGTCCTACGAGCAGTACTTC - TRBV7-2 TRBD2 TRBJ2-7
CASSQEGRTVGYTF TGTGCCAGCAGCCAAGAAGGGCGCACGGTTGGCTACACCTTC - TRBV14 - TRBJ1-2
CASRGTGYEQYF TGTGCCAGCAGGGGCACGGGCTACGAGCAGTACTTC - TRBV2 - TRBJ2-7
CASSLTGTGGTFGYGYTF TGTGCCAGCAGCTTAACCGGGACAGGGGGGACCTTTGGCTATGGCTACACCTTC once TRBV7-9 TRBD1 TRBJ1-2
CASGALDGYEKLFF TGTGCCAGCGGAGCCTTGGACGGGTATGAAAAACTGTTTTTT few TRBV28 - TRBJ1-4
CAISAAGQDNQPQHF TGTGCCATCAGTGCCGCGGGGCAGGACAATCAGCCCCAGCATTTT - TRBV10-3 - TRBJ1-5
CATRTSGNDNEQFF TGTGCCACTAGGACTAGCGGGAATGACAATGAGCAGTTCTTC few TRBV10-3 TRBD2 TRBJ2-1
CASSQVGAGELFF TGCGCCAGCAGCCAAGTAGGGGCTGGGGAGCTGTTTTTT few TRBV4-1 - TRBJ2-2
CASSAGGDTDTQYF TGCGCCAGCAGTGCAGGGGGCGATACAGATACGCAGTATTTT - TRBV10-1 TRBD1 TRBJ2-3
CASSFGTRALEQFF TGTGCCAGCAGCTTCGGGACTAGAGCCCTTGAGCAGTTCTTC - TRBV5-6 TRBD2 TRBJ2-1
CASSEAGQYNQPQHF TGTGCCAGCAGTGAAGCGGGACAGTACAATCAGCCCCAGCATTTT medium-sized TRBV6-1 TRBD1 TRBJ1-5
CASSQDRPRPSRSGYTF TGTGCCAGCAGCCAAGATCGACCCCGACCTTCTCGGAGTGGCTACACCTTC - TRBV4-2 - TRBJ1-2
CATRRQGGTGELFF TGTGCCACCAGGCGACAGGGAGGGACCGGGGAGCTGTTTTTT - TRBV6-5 - TRBJ2-2
CASSLDLAGDIYEQYF TGTGCCAGCAGCTTAGATCTAGCGGGGGACATCTACGAGCAGTACTTC - TRBV7-2 TRBD2 TRBJ2-7
CASSDQTGGAEIPQHF TGTGCCAGCAGTGACCAGACAGGGGGCGCCGAGATACCCCAGCATTTT - TRBV2 TRBD1 TRBJ1-5
CASSLAGGMNTEAFF TGTGCCAGCAGCTTGGCAGGGGGGATGAACACTGAAGCTTTCTTT - TRBV5-4 TRBD1 TRBJ1-1
CASSARGLGANVLTF TGTGCCAGCAGCGCCAGGGGGCTTGGGGCCAACGTCCTGACTTTC - TRBV7-9 TRBD1 TRBJ2-6
CASSYATVTSLGANVLTF TGTGCCAGCAGTTATGCGACGGTGACCTCCCTTGGGGCCAACGTCCTGACTTTC - TRBV6-2/TRBV6-3 - TRBJ2-6
CASSLGANYGYTF TGCGCCAGCAGCTTGGGGGCTAACTATGGCTACACCTTC - TRBV5-1 - TRBJ1-2
CASSLVPGRSYNEQFF TGTGCCAGCAGCTTAGTTCCCGGGAGATCCTACAATGAGCAGTTCTTC - TRBV7-9 - TRBJ2-1